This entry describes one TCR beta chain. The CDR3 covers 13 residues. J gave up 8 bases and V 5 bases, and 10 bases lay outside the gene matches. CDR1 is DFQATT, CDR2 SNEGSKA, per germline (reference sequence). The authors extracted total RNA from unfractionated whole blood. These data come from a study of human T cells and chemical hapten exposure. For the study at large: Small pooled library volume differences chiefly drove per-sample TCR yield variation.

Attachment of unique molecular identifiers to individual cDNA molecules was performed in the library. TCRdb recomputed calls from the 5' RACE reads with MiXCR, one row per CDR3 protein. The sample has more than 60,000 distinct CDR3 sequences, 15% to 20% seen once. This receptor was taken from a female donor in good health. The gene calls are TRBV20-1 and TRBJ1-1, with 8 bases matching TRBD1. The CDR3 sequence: CSAHGTGIWEAFF. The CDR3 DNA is TGCAGTGCTCACGGGACAGGCATTTGGGAAGCTTTCTTT.